This TCR beta chain was captured by sequencing in a study of T-cell memory formation after mild COVID-19. Study summary: TCR clusters largely stayed donor specific.

V trimming: 3 bases; J trimming: 4 bases; junction bases outside the gene matches: 3. This CDR3 spans 15 amino acids. The germline V gene has CDR1 SGHDT and CDR2 YYEEEE. The study's findings and limits: Pre-infection memory held some responding clones, suggesting pre-existing cross-reactive T cells responded.

To note about this clonotype: The antigen remains unidentified.

In TCRdb, the 5' RACE reads were re-called with MiXCR into one record per CDR3 protein. The data hold 350,000 to 400,000 distinct CDR3 sequences, with roughly 21% observed a single time. The sequenced sample consisted of PBMCs or a T cell subset sorted from them (not recorded which). This sequence was found in an adult woman who had mild COVID-19 (a few samples of this study predate the infection). Cell type and time point are not known. The rearrangement joins TRBV5-6 to TRBJ2-1; the match to TRBD2 covers 11 bases. The CDR3 protein is CASSSTSGNYNEQFF. DNA of the CDR3: TGTGCCAGCAGCTCGACTAGCGGGAATTACAATGAGCAGTTCTTC.